This T cell receptor (beta chain) was sequenced for a study of shared clonotypes between healthy human individuals. Turning to the study itself: The people who gave samples were a couple of women and a few men aged 18 to 49.

Study findings and constraints: Among donors, the sharing of clonotypes was expected to be influenced by sequencing depth.

CDR1 and CDR2 from the germline V gene are SGHDN and FVKESK. CDR3 length equals 13 residues. V lost 3 bases, J lost 16 bases, and 18 bases lay in between. The protocol was immunoSEQ multiplex PCR, while the TCRdb copy is restricted to in-frame clones and leaves out a portion. The sample yields 2 million to 3 million clones, 93% seen once. Concerning this clone: Its antigen is as yet unknown.

The rearrangement joins TRBV14 to TRBJ2-2; unclear D gene. This sequence was found in a man aged 18 to 30 in good health. Some clones in this sample may be carry-over from other donors' samples. Sample: naive CD4+ T cells from PBMCs. Subset given: CD45RA+ positively selected. The DNA for the CDR3 is TGTGCCAGCAGCCAGAAGGCCGCCCCGCTAAGGTTTTTT. It specifies CASSQKAAPLRFF.